This T cell receptor (beta chain) was observed in a study of cytomegalovirus exposure and HLA in healthy donors. This cohort consisted of healthy bone marrow donors. Turning to this clone: Its specificity is unknown.

General observations from the study: The study listed roughly 150 cytomegalovirus-associated TCR beta chains.

The PCR contained 60 Vbeta and 13 Jbeta primers. Data came from immunoSEQ multiplex PCR; TCRdb stores just in-frame clones and leaves some out. The sample lists some 150,000 clones, about 77% occurring once. With 3 bases clipped from V and 4 bases from J, the junction kept 4 bases outside the gene matches. Germline CDR1 and CDR2: SEHNR and FQNEAQ (reference sequence). The CDR3 is 16 residues long. The chain employs TRBV7-9 and TRBJ2-3, with 13 positions matching TRBD2. Sequences were obtained from PBMCs. The receptor was derived from a woman between 50 and 59 years old in good health and CMV-seronegative. In nucleotides, the CDR3 is TGTGCCAGCAGCTTGGCACTAGCGGGAGGGGCAGATACGCAGTATTTT. It translates to CASSLALAGGADTQYF.